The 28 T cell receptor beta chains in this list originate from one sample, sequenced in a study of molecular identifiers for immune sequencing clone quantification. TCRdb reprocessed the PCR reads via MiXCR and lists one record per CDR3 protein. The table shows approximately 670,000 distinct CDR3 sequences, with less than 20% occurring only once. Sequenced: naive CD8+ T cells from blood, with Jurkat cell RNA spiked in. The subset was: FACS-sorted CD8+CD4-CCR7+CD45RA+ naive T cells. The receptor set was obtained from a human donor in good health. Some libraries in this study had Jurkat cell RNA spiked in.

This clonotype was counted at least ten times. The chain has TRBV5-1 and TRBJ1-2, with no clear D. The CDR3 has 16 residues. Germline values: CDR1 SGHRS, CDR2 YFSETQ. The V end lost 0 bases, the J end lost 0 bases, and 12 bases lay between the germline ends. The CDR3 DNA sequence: TGCGCCAGCAGCTTGGGAGTTATGTCGACTAACTATGGCTACACCTTC. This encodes CASSLGVMSTNYGYTF.

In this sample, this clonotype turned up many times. CDR3 protein: CAWSALGLLSGANVLTF. The CDR3 DNA sequence: TGTGCCTGGAGTGCATTAGGACTTCTCTCTGGGGCCAACGTCCTGACTTTC. This chain links TRBV30 with TRBJ2-6, with D perhaps matching TRBD2 (5 bases). The CDR3 runs to 17 residues. Looked up from germline, CDR1 is GTSNPN and CDR2 is SVGIG (reference sequence). The ends were cut back, 1 base at V and 0 bases at J, with 13 bases in the middle.

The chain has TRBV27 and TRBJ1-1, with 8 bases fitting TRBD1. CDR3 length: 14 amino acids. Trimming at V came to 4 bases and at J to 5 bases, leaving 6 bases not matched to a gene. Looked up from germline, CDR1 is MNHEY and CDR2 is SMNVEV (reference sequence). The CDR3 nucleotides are TGTGCCAGCAGTTCACGGACAGGGTGGACTGAAGCTTTCTTT. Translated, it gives CASSSRTGWTEAFF.

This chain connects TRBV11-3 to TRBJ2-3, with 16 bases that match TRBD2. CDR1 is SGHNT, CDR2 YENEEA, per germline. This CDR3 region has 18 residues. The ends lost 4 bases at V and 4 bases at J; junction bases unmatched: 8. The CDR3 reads CASSYGTSGRALADTQYF. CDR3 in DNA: TGTGCCAGCAGCTACGGGACTAGCGGGAGGGCCTTAGCAGATACGCAGTATTTT.

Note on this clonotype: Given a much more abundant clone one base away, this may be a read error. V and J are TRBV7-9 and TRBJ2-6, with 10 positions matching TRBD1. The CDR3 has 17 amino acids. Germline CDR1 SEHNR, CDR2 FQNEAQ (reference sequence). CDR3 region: CASSFPGQGSGASVLTF. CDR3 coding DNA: TGTGCCAGCAGCTTTCCGGGACAGGGGTCTGGGGCCAGCGTCCTGACTTTC.

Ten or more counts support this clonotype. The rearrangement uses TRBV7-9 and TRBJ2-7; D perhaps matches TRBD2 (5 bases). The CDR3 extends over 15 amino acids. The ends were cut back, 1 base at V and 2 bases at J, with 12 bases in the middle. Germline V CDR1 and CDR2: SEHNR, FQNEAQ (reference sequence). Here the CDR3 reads CASSLGRDYTYEQYF. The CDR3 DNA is TGTGCCAGCAGCTTAGGTCGAGACTATACCTACGAGCAGTACTTC.

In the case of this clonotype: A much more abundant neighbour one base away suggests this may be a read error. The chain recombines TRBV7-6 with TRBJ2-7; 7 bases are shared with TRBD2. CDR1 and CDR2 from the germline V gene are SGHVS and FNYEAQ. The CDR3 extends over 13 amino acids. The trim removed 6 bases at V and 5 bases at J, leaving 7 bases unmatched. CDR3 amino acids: CASSRGREDEQYF. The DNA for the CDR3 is TGTGCCAGCAGTCGAGGTCGGGAGGACGAGCAGTACTTC.

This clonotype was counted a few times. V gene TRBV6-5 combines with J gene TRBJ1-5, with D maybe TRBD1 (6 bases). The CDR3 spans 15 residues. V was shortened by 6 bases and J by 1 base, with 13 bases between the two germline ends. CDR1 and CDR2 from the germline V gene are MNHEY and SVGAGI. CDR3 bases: TGTGCCAGCAGACCCCGGGACATAAGCAATCAGCCCCAGCATTTT. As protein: CASRPRDISNQPQHF.

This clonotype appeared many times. The CDR3 DNA is TGCGCCAGCAGCAACCGGGACTACTCTACTGAGCAGTTCTTC. As protein: CASSNRDYSTEQFF. The chain recombines TRBV5-1 with TRBJ2-1; the match to TRBD2 covers 7 bases. J lost 9 bases, V lost 4 bases, and 10 bases had no gene match. Germline V gives CDR1 SGHRS, CDR2 YFSETQ. The CDR3 has 14 amino acids. The full variable domain, rest sourced from reference TRBV5-1 and TRBJ2-1, is KAGVTQTPRYLIKTRGQQVTLSCSPISGHRSVSWYQQTPGQGLQFLFEYFSETQRNKGNFPGRFSGRQFSNSRSEMNVSTLELGDSALYLCASSNRDYSTEQFFGPGTRLTVL.

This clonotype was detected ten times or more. The CDR3 DNA sequence: TGTGCCAGCAGTTCAGACCGGGACAGGGGATATCATGGCACTGAAGCTTTCTTT. Protein product: CASSSDRDRGYHGTEAFF. The J gene is TRBJ1-1, the V gene TRBV27, with 10 positions matching TRBD1. Looked up from germline, CDR1 is MNHEY and CDR2 is SMNVEV (reference sequence). The V and J ends lost 4 bases and 4 bases, in that order; junction bases with no gene match: 15. CDR3 length: 18 residues.

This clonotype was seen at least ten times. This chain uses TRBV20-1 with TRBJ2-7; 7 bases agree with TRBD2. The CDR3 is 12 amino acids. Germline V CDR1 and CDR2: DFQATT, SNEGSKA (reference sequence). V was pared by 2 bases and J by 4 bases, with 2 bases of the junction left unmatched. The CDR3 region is CSARWGGYEQYF. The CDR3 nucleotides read TGCAGTGCTAGATGGGGGGGGTACGAGCAGTACTTC.

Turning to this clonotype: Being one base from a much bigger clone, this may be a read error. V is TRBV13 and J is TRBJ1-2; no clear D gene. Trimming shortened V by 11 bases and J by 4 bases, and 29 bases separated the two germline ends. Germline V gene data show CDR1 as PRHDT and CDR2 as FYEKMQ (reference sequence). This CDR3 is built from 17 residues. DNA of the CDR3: TGTGCCGGCACTGAAGGTCGGTTTGGGTCTCACGGCTATGGCTACACCTTC. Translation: CAGTEGRFGSHGYGYTF. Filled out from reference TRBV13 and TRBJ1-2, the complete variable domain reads AAGVIQSPRHLIKEKRETATLKCYPIPRHDTVYWYQQGPGQDPQFLISFYEKMQSDKGSIPDRFSAQQFSDYHSELNMSSLELGDSALYFCAGTEGRFGSHGYGYTFGSGTRLTVV.

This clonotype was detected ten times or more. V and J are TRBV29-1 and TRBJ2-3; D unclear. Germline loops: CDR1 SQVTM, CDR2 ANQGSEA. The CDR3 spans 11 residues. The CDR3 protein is CSAANTDTQYF. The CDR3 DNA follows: TGCAGTGCTGCGAACACAGATACGCAGTATTTT.

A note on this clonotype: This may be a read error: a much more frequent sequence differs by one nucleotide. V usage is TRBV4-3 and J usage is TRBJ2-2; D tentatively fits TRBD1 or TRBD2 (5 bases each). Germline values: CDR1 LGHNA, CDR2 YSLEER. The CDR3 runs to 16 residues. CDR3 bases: TGCGCCAGCAGCCAAGACTTGCAGGGAATCACCGGGGAGCTGCTTTTT. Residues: CASSQDLQGITGELLF.

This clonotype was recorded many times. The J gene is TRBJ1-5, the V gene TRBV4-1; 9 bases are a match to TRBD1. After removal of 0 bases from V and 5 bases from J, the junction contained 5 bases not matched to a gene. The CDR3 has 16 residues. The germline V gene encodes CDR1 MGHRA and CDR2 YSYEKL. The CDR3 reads CASSQEGQGFDQPQHF. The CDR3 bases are TGCGCCAGCAGCCAAGAGGGACAGGGCTTCGATCAGCCCCAGCATTTT.

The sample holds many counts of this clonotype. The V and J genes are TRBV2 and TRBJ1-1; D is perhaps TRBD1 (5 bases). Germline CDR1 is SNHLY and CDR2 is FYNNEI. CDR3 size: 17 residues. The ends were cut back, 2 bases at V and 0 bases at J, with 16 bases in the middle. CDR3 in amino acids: CASSEYHLGLMNTEAFF. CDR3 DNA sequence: TGTGCCAGCAGTGAATATCATTTGGGACTCATGAACACTGAAGCTTTCTTT.

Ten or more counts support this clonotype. The DNA of the CDR3 is TGTGCCAGCAGCCGTTTGAGGACGGGAGAGCAGTACTTC. It yields the protein CASSRLRTGEQYF. The chain recombines TRBV3-1 with TRBJ2-7, with a possible D match to TRBD2 (5 bases). Germline V gene data show CDR1 as LGHDT and CDR2 as YNNKEL (reference sequence). The CDR3 consists of 13 residues. Trimming took off 4 bases at V and 7 bases at J, with 14 bases between the two ends.

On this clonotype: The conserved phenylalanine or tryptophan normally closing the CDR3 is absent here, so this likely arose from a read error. CDR3 residues: CASSIAVGPYEQYI. CDR3 DNA: TGTGCCAGTAGTATAGCGGTGGGCCCCTACGAGCAGTACATC. The chain couples TRBV19 to TRBJ2-7; D is undetermined. V was pared by 1 base and J by 2 bases, with 9 bases between. CDR1 is LNHDA and CDR2 is SQIVND in the germline V gene (reference sequence). The CDR3 contains 14 residues.

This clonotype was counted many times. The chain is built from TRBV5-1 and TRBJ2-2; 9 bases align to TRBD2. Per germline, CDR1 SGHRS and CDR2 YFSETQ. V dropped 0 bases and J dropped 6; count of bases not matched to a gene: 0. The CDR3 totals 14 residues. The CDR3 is CASSLASGAGELFF. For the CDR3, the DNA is TGCGCCAGCAGCTTGGCTAGCGGGGCCGGGGAGCTGTTTTTT.

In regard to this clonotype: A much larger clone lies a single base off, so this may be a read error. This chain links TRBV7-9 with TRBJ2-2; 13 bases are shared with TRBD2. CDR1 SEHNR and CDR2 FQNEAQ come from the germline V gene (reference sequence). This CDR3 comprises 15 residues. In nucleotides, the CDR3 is TGTGCCAGCGGCTTACTAGCGGGAGGGTTCGAGGAGCTGTTTTTT. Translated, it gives CASGLLAGGFEELFF.

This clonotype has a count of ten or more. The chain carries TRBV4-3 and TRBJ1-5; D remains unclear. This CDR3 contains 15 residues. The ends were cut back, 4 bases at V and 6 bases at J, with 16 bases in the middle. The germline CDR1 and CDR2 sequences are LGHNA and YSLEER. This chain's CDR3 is CASSPSRTLGQPQHF. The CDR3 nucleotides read TGCGCCAGCAGCCCTTCCAGGACCCTCGGTCAGCCCCAGCATTTT.

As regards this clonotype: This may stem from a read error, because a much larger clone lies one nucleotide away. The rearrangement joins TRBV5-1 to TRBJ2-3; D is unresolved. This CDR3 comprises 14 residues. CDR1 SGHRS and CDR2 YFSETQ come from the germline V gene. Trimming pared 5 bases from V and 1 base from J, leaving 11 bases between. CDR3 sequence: CASRSLGRTDTQYF. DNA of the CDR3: TGCGCCAGCAGGAGCCTTGGACGCACAGATACGCAGTATTTT.

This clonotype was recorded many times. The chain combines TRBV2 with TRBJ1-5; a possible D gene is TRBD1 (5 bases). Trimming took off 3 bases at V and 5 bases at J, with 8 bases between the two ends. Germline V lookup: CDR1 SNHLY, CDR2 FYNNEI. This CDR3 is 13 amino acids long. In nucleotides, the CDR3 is TGTGCCAGCAGTGACAGGGCGGATCAGCCCCAGCATTTT. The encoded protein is CASSDRADQPQHF.

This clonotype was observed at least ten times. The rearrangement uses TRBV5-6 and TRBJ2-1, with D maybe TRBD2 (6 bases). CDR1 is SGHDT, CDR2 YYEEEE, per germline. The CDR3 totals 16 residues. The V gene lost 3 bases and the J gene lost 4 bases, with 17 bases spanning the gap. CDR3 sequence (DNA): TGTGCCAGCAGCTCCCTGACTAGACCTCCTTACAATGAGCAGTTCTTC. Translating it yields CASSSLTRPPYNEQFF.

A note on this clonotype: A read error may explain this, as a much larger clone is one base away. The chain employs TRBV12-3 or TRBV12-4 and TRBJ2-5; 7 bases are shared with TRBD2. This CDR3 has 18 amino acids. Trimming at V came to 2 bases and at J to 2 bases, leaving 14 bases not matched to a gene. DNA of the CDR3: TGTGCCAGCAGTTTATTGCCTCCTGGCGGGGGTGCGCAAGAGACCCAGTACTTC. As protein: CASSLLPPGGGAQETQYF.

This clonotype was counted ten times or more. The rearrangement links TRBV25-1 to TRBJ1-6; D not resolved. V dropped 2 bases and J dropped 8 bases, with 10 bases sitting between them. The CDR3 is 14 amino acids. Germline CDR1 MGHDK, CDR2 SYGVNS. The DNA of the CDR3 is TGTGCCAGCAGTGAAGGTACAGACTATTCACCCCTCCACTTT. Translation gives CASSEGTDYSPLHF.

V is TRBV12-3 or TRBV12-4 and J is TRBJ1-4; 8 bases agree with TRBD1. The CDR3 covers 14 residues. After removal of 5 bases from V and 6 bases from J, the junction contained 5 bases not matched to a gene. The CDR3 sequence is CASSPDRGYEKLFF. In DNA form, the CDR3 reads TGTGCCAGCAGTCCAGACAGGGGCTATGAAAAACTGTTTTTT.

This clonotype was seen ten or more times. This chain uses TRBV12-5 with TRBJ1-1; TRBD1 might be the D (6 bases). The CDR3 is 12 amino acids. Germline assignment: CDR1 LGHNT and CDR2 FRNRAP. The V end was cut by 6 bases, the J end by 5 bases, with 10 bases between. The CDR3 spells CASGVGGTEAFF. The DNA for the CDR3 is TGTGCTAGTGGGGTAGGGGGAACTGAAGCTTTCTTT.